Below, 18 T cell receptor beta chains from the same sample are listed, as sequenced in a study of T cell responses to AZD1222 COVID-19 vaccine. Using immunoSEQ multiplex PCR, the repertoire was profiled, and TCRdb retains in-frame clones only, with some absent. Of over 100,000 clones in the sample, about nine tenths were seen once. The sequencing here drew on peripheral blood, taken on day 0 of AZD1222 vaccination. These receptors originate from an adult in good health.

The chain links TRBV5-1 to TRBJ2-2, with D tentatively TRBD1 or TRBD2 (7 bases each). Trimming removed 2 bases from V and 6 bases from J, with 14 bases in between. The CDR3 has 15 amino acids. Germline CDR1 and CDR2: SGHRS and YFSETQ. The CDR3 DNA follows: TGCGCCAGCAGCTTACCTGCAGGGGGGGCCGGGGAGCTGTTTTTT. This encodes CASSLPAGGAGELFF.

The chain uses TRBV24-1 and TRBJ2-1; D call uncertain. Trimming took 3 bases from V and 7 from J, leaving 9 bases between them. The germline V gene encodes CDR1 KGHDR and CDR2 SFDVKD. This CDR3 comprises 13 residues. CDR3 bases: TGTGCCACCAGTGATGAGTGGTTGAATGAGCAGTTCTTC. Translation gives CATSDEWLNEQFF.

Here the CDR3 DNA reads TGTGCCAGCAGCCGCATTTTTGGCAGGGTTGAAAAACTGTTTTTT. This translates into CASSRIFGRVEKLFF. V usage is TRBV21-1 and J usage is TRBJ1-4; TRBD1, the table's D call, was not compared with the DNA. TRBV21-1 represents a pseudogene. There are 15 residues in the CDR3.

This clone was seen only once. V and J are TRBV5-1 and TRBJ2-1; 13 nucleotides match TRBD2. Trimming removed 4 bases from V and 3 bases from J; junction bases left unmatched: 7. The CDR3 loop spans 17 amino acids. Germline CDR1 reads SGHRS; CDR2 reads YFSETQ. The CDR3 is CASSTGLAGDHYNEQFF. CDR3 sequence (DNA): TGCGCCAGCAGCACCGGACTAGCGGGGGATCACTACAATGAGCAGTTCTTC.

In DNA form, the CDR3 reads TGCGCCAGCGGAGATCCGGGATTCGAGCAGTACTTC. Encoded protein: CASGDPGFEQYF. This chain uses TRBV10-1 with TRBJ2-7; maybe TRBD2 (5 bases). Germline CDR1 and CDR2: WNHNN and SYGVQD (reference sequence). Between the trimmed V and J ends, which lost 8 bases and 6 bases, there was a span of 14 bases. This CDR3 is 12 amino acids long.

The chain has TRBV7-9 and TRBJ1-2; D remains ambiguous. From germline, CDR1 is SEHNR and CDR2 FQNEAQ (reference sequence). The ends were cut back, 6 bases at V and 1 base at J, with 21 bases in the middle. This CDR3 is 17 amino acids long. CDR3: CASRPKTGGPRNYGYTF. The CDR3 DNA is TGTGCCAGCAGACCTAAGACGGGCGGCCCTCGTAACTATGGCTACACCTTC.

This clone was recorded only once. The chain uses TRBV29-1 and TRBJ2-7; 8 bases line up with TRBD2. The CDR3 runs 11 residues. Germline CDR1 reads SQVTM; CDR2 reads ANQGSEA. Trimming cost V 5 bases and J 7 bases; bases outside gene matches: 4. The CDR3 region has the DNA TGCAGCGTTATGATAGCGGGGGAGCAGTACTTC. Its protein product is CSVMIAGEQYF.

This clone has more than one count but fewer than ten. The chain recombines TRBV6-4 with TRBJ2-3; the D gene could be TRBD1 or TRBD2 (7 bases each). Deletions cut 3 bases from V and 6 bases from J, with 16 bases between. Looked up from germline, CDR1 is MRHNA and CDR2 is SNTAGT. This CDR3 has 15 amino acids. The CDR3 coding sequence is TGTGCCAGCAGTGAGCAGGGGGGGGCCCCGGATACGCAGTATTTT. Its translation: CASSEQGGAPDTQYF.

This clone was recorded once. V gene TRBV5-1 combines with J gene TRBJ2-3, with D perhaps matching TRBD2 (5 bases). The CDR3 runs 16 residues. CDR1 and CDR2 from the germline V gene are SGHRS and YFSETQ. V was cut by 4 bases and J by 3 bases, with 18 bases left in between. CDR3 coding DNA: TGCGCCAGCAGCGCCCTGGGAGCGGCGGAAACAGATACGCAGTATTTT. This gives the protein CASSALGAAETDTQYF.

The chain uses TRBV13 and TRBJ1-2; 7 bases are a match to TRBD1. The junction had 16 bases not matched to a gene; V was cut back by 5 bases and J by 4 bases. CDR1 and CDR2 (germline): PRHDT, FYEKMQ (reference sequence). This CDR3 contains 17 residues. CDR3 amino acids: CASSLRGGTEGAYGYTF. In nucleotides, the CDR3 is TGTGCCAGCAGCCTGCGAGGCGGGACAGAGGGCGCCTATGGCTACACCTTC.

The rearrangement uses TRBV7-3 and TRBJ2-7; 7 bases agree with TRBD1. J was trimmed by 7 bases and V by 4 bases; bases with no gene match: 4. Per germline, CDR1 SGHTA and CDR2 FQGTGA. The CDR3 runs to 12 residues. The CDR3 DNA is TGTGCCAGCAGCTCACAGGGGCGGGAGCAGTACTTC. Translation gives CASSSQGREQYF.

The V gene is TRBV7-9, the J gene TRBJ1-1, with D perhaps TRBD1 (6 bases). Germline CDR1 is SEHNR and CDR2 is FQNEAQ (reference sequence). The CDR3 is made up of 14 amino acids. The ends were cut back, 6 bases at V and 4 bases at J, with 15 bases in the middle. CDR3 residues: CASRPTGTGTEAFF. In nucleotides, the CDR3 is TGTGCCAGCAGACCAACAGGGACGGGCACTGAAGCTTTCTTT.

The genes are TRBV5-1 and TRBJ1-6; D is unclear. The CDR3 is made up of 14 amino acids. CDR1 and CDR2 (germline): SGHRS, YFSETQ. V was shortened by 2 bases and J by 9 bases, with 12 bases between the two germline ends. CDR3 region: CASSFEGPGSPLHF. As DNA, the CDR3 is TGCGCCAGCAGCTTTGAAGGGCCTGGTTCACCCCTCCACTTT.

CDR3 sequence (DNA): TGTGCCAGTAGTATCTCAAGCTCTGGAAACACCATATATTTT. Protein product: CASSISSSGNTIYF. The rearrangement links TRBV19 to TRBJ1-3; D not certain. Trimming left V 3 bases short and J 0 bases short, with 6 bases between. This CDR3 region has 14 residues. From germline, CDR1 is LNHDA and CDR2 SQIVND (reference sequence).

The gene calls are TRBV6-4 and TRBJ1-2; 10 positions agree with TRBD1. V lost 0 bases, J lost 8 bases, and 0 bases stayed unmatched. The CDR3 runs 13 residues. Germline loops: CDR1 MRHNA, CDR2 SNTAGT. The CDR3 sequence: CASSDSTGGGYTF. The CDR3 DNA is TGTGCCAGCAGTGACTCGACAGGGGGCGGCTACACCTTC.

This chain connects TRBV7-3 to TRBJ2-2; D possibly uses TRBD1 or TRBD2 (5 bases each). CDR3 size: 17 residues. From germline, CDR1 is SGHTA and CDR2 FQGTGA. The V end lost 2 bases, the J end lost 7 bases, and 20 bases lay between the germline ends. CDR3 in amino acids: CASSLLAGTPGSGELFF. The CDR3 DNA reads TGTGCCAGCAGCTTACTGGCCGGGACCCCCGGTAGCGGGGAGCTGTTTTTT.

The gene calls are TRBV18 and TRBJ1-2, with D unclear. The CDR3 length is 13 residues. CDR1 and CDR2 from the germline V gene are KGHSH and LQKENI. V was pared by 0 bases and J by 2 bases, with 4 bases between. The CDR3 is CASSPPGNYGYTF. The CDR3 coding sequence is TGTGCCAGCTCACCACCCGGCAACTATGGCTACACCTTC.

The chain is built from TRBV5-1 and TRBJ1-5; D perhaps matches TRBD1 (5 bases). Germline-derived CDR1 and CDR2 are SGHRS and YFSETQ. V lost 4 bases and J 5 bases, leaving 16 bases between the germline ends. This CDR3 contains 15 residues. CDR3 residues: CASSPGPGEDQPQHF. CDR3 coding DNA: TGCGCCAGCAGCCCGGGTCCGGGGGAGGATCAGCCCCAGCATTTT.